Below, 16 T cell receptor beta chains from the same sample are listed, as sequenced in a study of blood T cell repertoires in COVID-19. Repertoires were generated with immunoSEQ multiplex PCR, while TCRdb's copy carries only in-frame clones and drops some. The sample shows 300,000 to 400,000 clones, 65% to 90% of them seen only once. Sequenced sample: PBMCs or T cells enriched from blood (not recorded which). The receptors here all came from a woman aged 40-49 years with acute COVID-19.

This clone was counted once. J is TRBJ1-4 and V is TRBV28, with 7 bases matching TRBD1. The CDR3 consists of 15 residues. V lost 5 bases and J lost 5; bases outside the gene matches: 8. Germline V CDR1 and CDR2: MDHEN, SYDVKM. CDR3 region: CASSPSDRINEKLFF. The CDR3, as DNA: TGTGCCAGCAGTCCTTCGGACAGGATAAATGAAAAACTGTTTTTT.

The chain links TRBV28 to TRBJ2-7; TRBD2 might be the D (6 bases). The germline gives CDR1 MDHEN, CDR2 SYDVKM. The ends were cut back, 3 bases at V and 6 bases at J, with 15 bases in the middle. The CDR3 totals 14 residues. In DNA form, the CDR3 reads TGTGCCAGCAGTTTGACTAGAAGGGGCGGCGAGCAGTACTTC. Amino acids: CASSLTRRGGEQYF.

CDR3 nucleotides: TGTGCCAGCAGCCAAGATTCAGGGAACTATGGCTACACCTTC. This sequence encodes CASSQDSGNYGYTF. V gene TRBV3-1 (or the pseudogene TRBV3-2) combines with J gene TRBJ1-2; the D gene is possibly TRBD1 (5 bases). CDR3 length: 14 residues. Trimming shortened V by 0 bases and J by 2 bases, and 7 bases separated the two germline ends. Per the germline V gene, CDR1 is LGHDT and CDR2 is YNNKEL (reference sequence).

This chain uses TRBV5-1 with TRBJ2-7; 10 positions match TRBD2. The CDR3 sequence is 15 residues long. In germline, CDR1 is SGHRS, CDR2 YFSETQ. V lost 7 bases and J lost 0; bases outside the gene matches: 7. The CDR3 sequence: CASGIGTSASYEQYF. In nucleotides, the CDR3 is TGCGCCAGCGGAATAGGGACTAGCGCCTCCTACGAGCAGTACTTC. Full variable domain (rest looked up from reference TRBV5-1 and TRBJ2-7): KAGVTQTPRYLIKTRGQQVTLSCSPISGHRSVSWYQQTPGQGLQFLFEYFSETQRNKGNFPGRFSGRQFSNSRSEMNVSTLELGDSALYLCASGIGTSASYEQYFGPGTRLTVT.

The sample holds a few counts of this clone. The rearrangement links TRBV27 to TRBJ1-4, with D tentatively TRBD1 (6 bases). V shed 2 bases and J shed 0 bases, with 13 bases lying between them. The CDR3 spans 17 residues. Germline CDR1 is MNHEY and CDR2 is SMNVEV (reference sequence). Written as DNA, the CDR3 is TGTGCCAGCAGTTTAACAGGGTCGCTGGCAACTAATGAAAAACTGTTTTTT. Translating gives CASSLTGSLATNEKLFF.

The table lists this clone with a few counts. The CDR3 nucleotides are TGTGCCAGCAGCCAAGCAGCGAATCAGCCCCAGCATTTT. This sequence encodes CASSQAANQPQHF. The chain has TRBV4-2 and TRBJ1-5, with D hard to call. CDR3 length: 13 amino acids. The V gene's germline CDR1 is LGHNA and CDR2 YNFKEQ. With 1 base removed from V and 4 bases from J, the gap between germline ends came to 5 bases.

This chain uses TRBV28 with TRBJ2-5; 9 bases agree with TRBD2. In germline, CDR1 is MDHEN, CDR2 SYDVKM. The trim removed 2 bases at V and 7 bases at J, leaving 8 bases unmatched. CDR3 length equals 15 residues. CDR3 in DNA: TGTGCCAGCAGTTTAGGTCTAGCGGGACTGGGGACCCAGTACTTC. Translated, it gives CASSLGLAGLGTQYF.

The chain links TRBV5-6 to TRBJ2-7; the D is unclear. Germline-derived CDR1 and CDR2 are SGHDT and YYEEEE. The CDR3 is made up of 13 amino acids. V lost 5 bases and J lost 7, with 16 bases in between. CDR3 nucleotides: TGTGCCAGCAGTCTCCGTAGGCCCAGGGAGCAGTACTTC. Translation: CASSLRRPREQYF.

This clone was found once. CDR3 in DNA: TGTGCCAGCAGTTTTAGCGGTACCCAAGAGACCCAGTACTTC. Translating it yields CASSFSGTQETQYF. V usage is TRBV5-6 and J usage is TRBJ2-5; TRBD2 might be the D (6 bases). CDR1 and CDR2 (germline): SGHDT, YYEEEE. V lost 5 bases to trimming and J lost 1 base, with 12 bases between them. This CDR3 has 14 residues.

The DNA of the CDR3 is TGCGCCAGCAGATATCGGGTTCTAGATACGCAGTATTTT. Translation: CASRYRVLDTQYF. V and J are TRBV5-1 and TRBJ2-3, with D unresolved. The CDR3 runs 13 residues. Per the germline V gene, CDR1 is SGHRS and CDR2 is YFSETQ. V lost 5 bases to trimming and J lost 5 bases, with 12 bases between them.

The chain uses TRBV27 and TRBJ1-5; 8 bases are shared with TRBD1. Germline CDR1 and CDR2: MNHEY and SMNVEV (reference sequence). The CDR3 consists of 14 residues. Unmatched junction bases numbered 7, after V lost 5 bases and J lost 7 bases. CDR3 DNA sequence: TGTGCCAGCAGTCCGCAGGGGGCGTTACAGCCCCAGCATTTT. Its translation: CASSPQGALQPQHF.

The chain combines TRBV7-9 with TRBJ1-1, with TRBD1 identical over 7 bases. Trimming removed 5 bases from V and 3 bases from J; junction bases left unmatched: 3. This CDR3 region has 13 residues. The V gene's germline CDR1 is SEHNR and CDR2 FQNEAQ (reference sequence). Here the CDR3 reads CASSPTGDTEAFF. For the CDR3, the DNA is TGTGCCAGCAGCCCTACAGGGGACACTGAAGCTTTCTTT.

J is TRBJ1-1 and V is TRBV25-1; weak D call: TRBD1 (6 bases). Between the trimmed V and J ends, which lost 3 bases and 8 bases, there was a span of 19 bases. Germline lookup yields CDR1 MGHDK and CDR2 SYGVNS. The CDR3 extends over 15 amino acids. This CDR3 is CASSDPRTAVGEAFF. The DNA for the CDR3 is TGTGCCAGCAGTGATCCCCGGACAGCCGTGGGCGAAGCTTTCTTT.

The J gene is TRBJ1-5, the V gene TRBV10-3; D is unclear. V was shortened by 3 bases and J by 8 bases, with 20 bases between the two germline ends. Germline CDR1 ENHRY, CDR2 SYGVKD. There are 16 residues in the CDR3. The CDR3 nucleotides read TGTGCCATCAGTGACAGTCCGGGTAGAGAAGTGAAGCCCCAGCATTTT. Amino acid sequence: CAISDSPGREVKPQHF.

This sequence joins TRBV6-2 or TRBV6-3 and TRBJ1-5, with D hard to call. Per germline, CDR1 MNHEY and CDR2 SVGEGT. The CDR3 has 17 residues. Trimming stripped 5 bases from V and 0 bases from J, with 17 bases between. The DNA of the CDR3 is TGTGCCAGCAGTCCCCCCGGGAGTCTCTATAGCAATCAGCCCCAGCATTTT. Translating gives CASSPPGSLYSNQPQHF.

The chain uses TRBV7-9 and TRBJ1-1; D remains ambiguous. In germline, CDR1 is SEHNR, CDR2 FQNEAQ (reference sequence). The germline V and J ends were trimmed by 5 bases and 0 bases, with 13 bases remaining between them. The CDR3 has 15 residues. CDR3 DNA sequence: TGTGCCAGCAGCCCATTATCGGCGGTGAACACTGAAGCTTTCTTT. It is translated as CASSPLSAVNTEAFF.